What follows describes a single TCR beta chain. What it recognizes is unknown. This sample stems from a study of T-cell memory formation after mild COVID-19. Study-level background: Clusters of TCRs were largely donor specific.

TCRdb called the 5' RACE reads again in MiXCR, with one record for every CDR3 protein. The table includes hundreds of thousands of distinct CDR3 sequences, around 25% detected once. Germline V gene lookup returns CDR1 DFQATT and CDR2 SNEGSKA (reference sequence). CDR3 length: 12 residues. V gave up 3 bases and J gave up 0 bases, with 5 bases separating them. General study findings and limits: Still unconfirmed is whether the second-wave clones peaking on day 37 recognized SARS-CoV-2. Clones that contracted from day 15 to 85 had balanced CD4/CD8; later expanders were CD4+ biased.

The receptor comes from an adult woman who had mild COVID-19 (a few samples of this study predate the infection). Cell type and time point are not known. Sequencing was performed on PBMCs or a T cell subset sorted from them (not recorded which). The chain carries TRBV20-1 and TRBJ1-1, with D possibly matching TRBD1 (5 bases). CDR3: CSARGLNTEAFF. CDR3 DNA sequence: TGCAGTGCTAGGGGACTGAACACTGAAGCTTTCTTT.